What follows describes a single T cell receptor beta chain. Its antigen remains unidentified. During its preparation, the TCRbeta library received unique molecular identifiers. TCRdb reprocessed the PCR reads via MiXCR and lists one record per CDR3 protein. In the table there are about 580,000 distinct CDR3 sequences, roughly 23% of which are singletons. This CDR3 contains 17 residues. J gave up 4 bases and V 2 bases, and 3 bases lay outside the gene matches. CDR1 KGHSH and CDR2 LQKENI come from the germline V gene. This sample is drawn from a study of T-cell reconstitution after alpha-beta-depleted transplantation in children. The study, taken as a whole, reports: Certain patients had high TCRbeta diversity at day 60, and it came from recipient T cells and thymic progenitors that survived. The origin of alpha-beta T cells about two months after transplant was reportedly several hundred expanded graft clones.

This chain joins TRBV18 and TRBJ2-6; the match to TRBD1 covers 12 bases. Material: PBMCs, mostly from graft donor cells, obtained 360 days after TCRalphabeta/CD19-depleted stem cell transplant. This TCR was sampled from a boy younger than two who had a stem cell transplant for acute myeloid leukemia, so the T cells may come from the graft donor. The DNA of the CDR3 is TGTGCCAGCTCACCAGGGACAGGGGGCACCGGGGCCAACGTCCTGACTTTC. Residues: CASSPGTGGTGANVLTF.